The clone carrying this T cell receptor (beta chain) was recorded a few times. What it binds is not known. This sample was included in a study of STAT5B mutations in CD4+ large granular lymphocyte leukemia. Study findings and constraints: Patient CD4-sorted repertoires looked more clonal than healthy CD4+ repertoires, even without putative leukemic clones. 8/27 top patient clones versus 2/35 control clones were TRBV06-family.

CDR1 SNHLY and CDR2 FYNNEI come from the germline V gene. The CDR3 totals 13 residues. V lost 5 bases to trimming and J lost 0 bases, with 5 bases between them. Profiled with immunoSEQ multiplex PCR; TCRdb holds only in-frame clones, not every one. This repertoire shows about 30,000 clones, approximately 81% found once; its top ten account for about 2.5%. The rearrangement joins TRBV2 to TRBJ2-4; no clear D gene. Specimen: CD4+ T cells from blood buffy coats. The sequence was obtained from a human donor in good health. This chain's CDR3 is CASSNRAKNIQYF. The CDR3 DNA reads TGTGCCAGCAGTAACAGAGCCAAAAACATTCAGTACTTC.